This T cell receptor (beta chain) was retrieved from a study of T cell responses to AZD1222 COVID-19 vaccine. Regarding the study as a whole: Two doses of AZD1222 preceded a rise in Spike-specific TCR breadth and depth. A mostly white British donor set with more females was recruited, and clonal diversity was possibly underestimated. The study found vaccine-associated CD4 TCRs spanning spike, dominant at 160-218 and 743-854. Scientists sampled the repertoires only once the peak T cell response had passed.

CDR1 SNHLY and CDR2 FYNNEI come from the germline V gene. There are 13 residues in the CDR3. V lost 8 bases to trimming and J lost 7 bases; unmatched junction nucleotides: 6. Here immunoSEQ multiplex PCR was the method, and the copy in TCRdb shows in-frame clones only, minus some. The sample lists 50,000 to 65,000 clones, 70% to 90% occurring once. A note on this clone: The antigen is unknown.

This TCR was sampled from an adult who received the AZD1222 COVID-19 vaccine. The chain recombines TRBV2 with TRBJ2-4; 9 positions agree with TRBD2. The sample here was peripheral blood, taken 28 days after the second AZD1222 dose. CDR3 in amino acids: CASLRAGGNIQYF. In nucleotides, the CDR3 is TGTGCCAGCCTCCGAGCGGGAGGCAACATTCAGTACTTC.